The TCR beta chain under discussion was sequenced for a study of blood T cell repertoires in COVID-19. In germline, CDR1 is MNHEY, CDR2 SVGEGT. There are 14 residues in the CDR3. Deletions cut 2 bases from V and 3 bases from J, with 8 bases between. TCRdb's table, derived via immunoSEQ multiplex PCR, lists solely in-frame clones and lacks some. The sample holds 130,000 to 150,000 clones, around 87% seen once. The receptor was isolated from a woman aged 40 to 49 with acute or convalescent COVID-19. The chain employs TRBV6-2 or TRBV6-3 and TRBJ2-1; D gene ambiguous. The sample taken for sequencing was peripheral blood. CDR3 in amino acids: CASSYGLYYNEQFF. DNA of the CDR3: TGTGCCAGCAGTTACGGTCTCTACTACAATGAGCAGTTCTTC.